The rows below give T cell receptor beta chains drawn from one sample of a study of blood T cell repertoires in COVID-19. TCRdb's copy holds only in-frame clones and misses some; the assay was immunoSEQ multiplex PCR. The table lists over 150,000 clones, about 86% of them singletons, with around 7% in the top ten. The sequencing sample was made of PBMCs or T cells enriched from blood (not recorded which). The receptors were sampled from a man between 50 and 59 years old who had recovered from COVID-19. Each CDR3 is given with its conserved first and last residue. The D gene is left open where the match is weak. Not all rows give a size; the values are once, few, many and, for expanded clones, a class.

v_gene,abundance,d_gene,j_gene,CDR3aa,CDR3nt
TRBV5-1,-,-,TRBJ2-1,CASSPTGPYNEQFF,TGCGCCAGCAGCCCGACAGGACCCTACAATGAGCAGTTCTTC
TRBV21-1,-,-,TRBJ1-2,CASHPDRFHSYGYTF,TGTGCCAGCCACCCGGACAGGTTCCATAGCTATGGCTACACCTTC
TRBV13,many,-,TRBJ2-1,CASSPFGGGPFF,TGTGCCAGCAGCCCCTTTGGGGGGGGCCCGTTCTTC
TRBV4-1,once,-,TRBJ2-1,CASSQGGGEQFF,TGCGCCAGCAGCCAAGGAGGGGGTGAGCAGTTCTTC
TRBV7-2,once,TRBD2,TRBJ2-3,CASSSGLAAITDTQYF,TGTGCCAGCAGTTCCGGACTAGCGGCTATCACAGATACGCAGTATTTT
TRBV2,once,TRBD1,TRBJ2-7,CASSSGTGVYEQYF,TGTGCCAGCAGTTCCGGGACAGGGGTCTACGAGCAGTACTTC
TRBV4-2,-,-,TRBJ2-5,CASSQEWGLQETQYF,TGTGCCAGCAGCCAAGAGTGGGGGCTCCAAGAGACCCAGTACTTC
TRBV6-1,-,TRBD2,TRBJ2-7,CASSEVHGRVWEQYF,TGTGCCAGCAGTGAAGTACACGGGAGGGTATGGGAGCAGTACTTC
TRBV18,once,TRBD1,TRBJ1-2,CASSMTGQEGYTF,TGTGCCAGCTCGATGACAGGGCAAGAGGGCTACACCTTC
TRBV9,-,TRBD2,TRBJ2-1,CASSLNLAGGQNEQFF,TGTGCCAGCAGCCTAAACCTAGCGGGGGGGCAGAATGAGCAGTTCTTC
TRBV10-3,once,TRBD1,TRBJ1-1,CAIRDRVNTEAFF,TGTGCCATCAGGGACAGGGTGAACACTGAAGCTTTCTTT
TRBV19,few,-,TRBJ1-1,CASSESGVNTEAFF,TGTGCCAGTAGCGAATCAGGGGTAAACACTGAAGCTTTCTTT
TRBV7-3,-,-,TRBJ2-6,CASSLKAGISGANVLTF,TGTGCCAGCAGCTTAAAGGCAGGGATATCTGGGGCCAACGTCCTGACTTTC
TRBV5-5,once,TRBD1,TRBJ1-6,CASSQQGTHNSPLHF,TGTGCCAGCAGCCAACAGGGGACCCATAATTCACCCCTCCACTTT
TRBV7-2,-,TRBD2,TRBJ2-7,CASSLSGAGAAYEQYF,TGTGCCAGCAGCTTAAGTGGAGCGGGGGCCGCCTACGAGCAGTACTTC
TRBV15,-,TRBD1,TRBJ2-3,CATSTSTGMSTDTQYF,TGTGCCACCAGCACCTCGACAGGGATGAGCACAGATACGCAGTATTTT
TRBV2,-,-,TRBJ2-1,CASRTGETRNEQFF,TGTGCCAGCCGCACAGGTGAGACAAGGAATGAGCAGTTCTTC
TRBV7-2,-,-,TRBJ1-2,CASSLARAGEGYTF,TGTGCCAGCAGCTTAGCGCGGGCAGGGGAAGGCTACACCTTC
TRBV3-1/TRBV3-2,-,-,TRBJ2-2,CASSPQGNTGELFF,TGTGCCAGCAGCCCTCAGGGGAACACCGGGGAGCTGTTTTTT
TRBV7-3,-,TRBD2,TRBJ2-1,CASSFSGGTQPYNEQFF,TGTGCCAGCAGCTTTAGCGGGGGGACCCAACCCTACAATGAGCAGTTCTTC
TRBV4-2,many,TRBD2,TRBJ2-2,CASSQDVAGGSGELFF,TGTGCCAGCAGCCAAGATGTAGCGGGGGGGTCCGGGGAGCTGTTTTTT
TRBV4-3,-,TRBD2,TRBJ2-3,CASSQDILAGRTDTQYF,TGCGCCAGCAGCCAAGATATCCTAGCGGGGCGCACAGATACGCAGTATTTT
TRBV7-2,-,TRBD1,TRBJ1-1,CASSPTTGMNTEAFF,TGTGCCAGCAGCCCAACGACAGGGATGAACACTGAAGCTTTCTTT
TRBV6-2/TRBV6-3,-,-,TRBJ2-7,CASSYIGPGEQYF,TGTGCCAGCAGTTACATTGGGCCCGGCGAGCAGTACTTC
TRBV7-9,few,-,TRBJ2-5,CASRPRGKPGNQETQYF,TGTGCCAGCAGGCCTAGGGGGAAGCCAGGCAACCAAGAGACCCAGTACTTC
TRBV5-1,-,TRBD1,TRBJ1-3,CASSPGQGPGNTIYF,TGCGCCAGCAGCCCGGGACAGGGACCTGGAAACACCATATATTTT
TRBV19,-,-,TRBJ1-1,CASTQGLVNTEAFF,TGTGCCAGTACTCAGGGACTGGTGAACACTGAAGCTTTCTTT
TRBV11-2,once,TRBD2,TRBJ2-1,CASSQTSGGANEQFF,TGTGCCAGCAGCCAGACTAGCGGGGGGGCCAATGAGCAGTTCTTC
TRBV7-9,-,-,TRBJ1-1,CASSQGWGDDTEAFF,TGTGCCAGCAGCCAAGGGTGGGGGGATGACACTGAAGCTTTCTTT
TRBV7-8,-,-,TRBJ2-3,CASTPLGAKDTQYF,TGTGCCAGCACCCCGTTAGGGGCCAAGGATACGCAGTATTTT
TRBV12-3/TRBV12-4,-,-,TRBJ1-3,CASGRTSGNTIYF,TGTGCCAGCGGGAGAACCTCTGGAAACACCATATATTTT
TRBV6-1,-,-,TRBJ2-5,CASSEYTGRETQYF,TGTGCCAGCAGTGAATATACGGGGAGAGAGACCCAGTACTTC
TRBV7-9,-,-,TRBJ2-3,CASSPSGNTQYF,TGTGCCAGCAGCCCCTCAGGGAATACGCAGTATTTT
TRBV12-3/TRBV12-4,-,-,TRBJ1-2,CASRQVGRGYTF,TGTGCCAGCAGACAGGTTGGGAGGGGCTACACCTTC
TRBV18,-,TRBD1,TRBJ2-7,CASSGIRDRENEQYF,TGTGCCAGCTCTGGAATCCGAGACAGGGAAAACGAGCAGTACTTC
TRBV7-9,-,TRBD1,TRBJ1-5,CASSLSGGGNQPQHF,TGTGCCAGCAGCTTATCAGGGGGAGGCAATCAGCCCCAGCATTTT
TRBV7-9,-,TRBD1,TRBJ1-4,CASSPINSGTGGTNEKLFF,TGTGCCAGCAGCCCAATCAACTCCGGGACAGGGGGGACTAATGAAAAACTGTTTTTT
TRBV7-9,-,-,TRBJ2-2,CASSPGDGELFF,TGTGCCAGCAGCCCGGGGGACGGGGAGCTGTTTTTT
TRBV9,-,TRBD1,TRBJ2-2,CASGQGFPGELFF,TGTGCCAGCGGACAGGGTTTTCCCGGGGAGCTGTTTTTT
TRBV7-9,-,TRBD1,TRBJ1-5,CASSASGTASNQPQHF,TGTGCCAGCAGCGCCTCCGGGACAGCTAGCAATCAGCCCCAGCATTTT
TRBV6-5,-,TRBD1,TRBJ1-6,CASRLTRDRNSPLHF,TGTGCCAGCAGACTCACTCGGGACAGGAATTCACCCCTCCACTTT
TRBV5-4,-,TRBD1,TRBJ2-2,CASSSGSRDRRTGELFF,TGTGCCAGCAGCTCGGGCTCTAGGGACAGGCGGACCGGGGAGCTGTTTTTT
TRBV11-2,-,-,TRBJ1-4,CASSNRDTLPTNEKLFF,TGTGCCAGCAGCAACCGGGACACACTTCCAACTAATGAAAAACTGTTTTTT
TRBV6-4,-,TRBD1,TRBJ1-2,CARGQGTIDYGYTF,TGTGCCAGGGGACAGGGGACAATTGACTATGGCTACACCTTC
TRBV7-8,-,-,TRBJ2-3,CASSLDQGLRTDTQYF,TGTGCCAGCAGCTTAGACCAGGGGCTGAGGACAGATACGCAGTATTTT
TRBV19,-,TRBD1,TRBJ2-7,CASSSQGVKQYF,TGTGCCAGTAGCTCACAGGGGGTCAAGCAGTACTTC
TRBV7-2,-,-,TRBJ2-3,CASSANWDSSTDTQYF,TGTGCCAGCAGCGCAAACTGGGACTCTAGCACAGATACGCAGTATTTT
TRBV3-1/TRBV3-2,-,-,TRBJ1-6,CAPRQASNSPLHF,TGTGCACCGAGACAGGCCTCCAATTCACCCCTCCACTTT
TRBV18,once,TRBD2,TRBJ2-3,CASSTGGLAGTDTQYF,TGTGCCAGCTCAACAGGGGGACTAGCGGGCACAGATACGCAGTATTTT
TRBV7-9,-,-,TRBJ1-3,CASSLAGGPSGNTIYF,TGTGCCAGCAGCTTAGCGGGGGGACCATCTGGAAACACCATATATTTT